A single sample gave rise to the 13 T cell receptor beta chains below, sequenced in a study of T cell responses to AZD1222 COVID-19 vaccine. Profiling relied on immunoSEQ multiplex PCR, and the TCRdb table lists in-frame clones only, not all of them. The sample records some 200,000 clones, 80% to 95% being singletons. The sequencing used peripheral blood, collected 28 days after the second AZD1222 dose. The receptors shown here come from an adult who received the AZD1222 COVID-19 vaccine.

The V and J genes are TRBV6-5 and TRBJ2-2; D is unresolved. V was clipped by 2 bases and J by 1 base, with 8 bases between them. Germline V lookup: CDR1 MNHEY, CDR2 SVGAGI. The CDR3 extends over 15 amino acids. The CDR3 DNA reads TGTGCCAGCAGTTACAAGGGCAGGAACACCGGGGAGCTGTTTTTT. It specifies CASSYKGRNTGELFF.

The chain joins TRBV29-1 to TRBJ2-1, with no clear D. CDR1 and CDR2 (germline): SQVTM, ANQGSEA. Deletions cut 0 bases from V and 7 bases from J, with 7 bases between. The CDR3 has 12 amino acids. CDR3 amino acids: CSVEDPTNEQFF. The CDR3 DNA is TGCAGCGTTGAAGATCCAACTAATGAGCAGTTCTTC.

The V and J genes are TRBV7-2 and TRBJ1-5; no reliable D call. V shed 5 bases and J shed 0 bases, with 11 bases lying between them. Looked up from germline, CDR1 is SGHTA and CDR2 is FQGNSA. There are 15 residues in the CDR3. The CDR3 nucleotides read TGTGCCAGCAGCGACCGTTCTGTTAGCAATCAGCCCCAGCATTTT. Encoded protein: CASSDRSVSNQPQHF. The complete variable domain, with remaining parts taken from reference TRBV7-2 and TRBJ1-5, reads GAGVSQSPSNKVTEKGKDVELRCDPISGHTALYWYRQSLGQGLEFLIYFQGNSAPDKSGLPSDRFSAERTGGSVSTLTIQRTQQEDSAVYLCASSDRSVSNQPQHFGDGTRLSIL.

The chain is built from TRBV11-3 and TRBJ2-3, with 9 bases aligning to TRBD1. Germline V CDR1 and CDR2: SGHNT, YENEEA. The CDR3 covers 14 residues. V lost 3 bases to trimming and J lost 6 bases; unmatched junction nucleotides: 4. The CDR3: CASSFDRGSDTQYF. CDR3 DNA sequence: TGTGCCAGCAGCTTTGACAGGGGGAGTGATACGCAGTATTTT.

V is TRBV11-1 and J is TRBJ2-3, with D tentatively TRBD1 (6 bases). This CDR3 region has 16 residues. CDR1 and CDR2 from the germline V gene are SGHAT and FQDESV (reference sequence). V gave up 5 bases and J gave up 4 bases, with 19 bases separating them. The CDR3 protein is CASSRGQSYTADTQYF. CDR3 nucleotides: TGTGCCAGCAGCCGAGGACAGTCATATACCGCAGATACGCAGTATTTT.

The gene calls are TRBV2 and TRBJ2-5; D gene uncertain. CDR1 is SNHLY and CDR2 is FYNNEI in the germline V gene. With 7 bases removed from V and 6 bases from J, the gap between germline ends came to 6 bases. The CDR3 has 10 residues. The CDR3 DNA reads TGTGCCAGCATGGTAAAGACCCAGTACTTC. It translates to CASMVKTQYF.

CDR3 coding DNA: TGTGCCAGCAGCTTCGGACAGGGGGGCTACGAGCAGTACTTC. Its protein is CASSFGQGGYEQYF. The rearrangement links TRBV5-6 to TRBJ2-7; 10 bases are shared with TRBD1. V lost 2 bases to trimming and J lost 3 bases; unmatched junction nucleotides: 2. The CDR3 runs 14 residues. Germline lookup yields CDR1 SGHDT and CDR2 YYEEEE.

The V gene is TRBV18, the J gene TRBJ1-1, with D hard to call. The ends were cut back, 6 bases at V and 1 base at J, with 3 bases in the middle. The CDR3 covers 11 residues. The germline V gene encodes CDR1 KGHSH and CDR2 LQKENI. The CDR3 is CASSANTEAFF. In DNA, the CDR3 is TGTGCCAGCTCGGCGAACACTGAAGCTTTCTTT.

The chain is built from TRBV12-5 and TRBJ1-5, with D tentatively TRBD1 (6 bases). The CDR3 has 13 amino acids. CDR1 and CDR2 (germline): LGHNT, FRNRAP. V was cut by 9 bases and J by 7 bases, with 16 bases left in between. CDR3 sequence (DNA): TGTGCTAGCCGGGCACAGGGTTTACAGCCCCAGCATTTT. Its protein is CASRAQGLQPQHF.

The chain carries TRBV5-5 and TRBJ2-3, with D tentatively TRBD2 (5 bases). Trimming pared 4 bases from V and 3 bases from J, leaving 24 bases between. Germline values: CDR1 SGHKS, CDR2 YYEKEE (reference sequence). CDR3 size: 18 residues. This CDR3 reads CASSPESGGWFVTDTQYF. The CDR3 DNA reads TGTGCCAGCAGCCCCGAGAGCGGCGGATGGTTTGTAACAGATACGCAGTATTTT.

In DNA form, the CDR3 reads TGTGCCAGCAGCTTAGTATCCGGGACTAGCGGGAGAGGCAATGAGCAGTTCTTC. It is translated as CASSLVSGTSGRGNEQFF. This chain joins TRBV7-8 and TRBJ2-1; 14 bases line up with TRBD2. V shed 1 base and J 6 bases; nucleotides not matched to a gene: 8. CDR3 length equals 18 residues. The germline gives CDR1 SGHVS, CDR2 FQNEAQ. The variable domain in full, completed from reference TRBV7-8 and TRBJ2-1, reads GAGVSQSPRYKVAKRGQDVALRCDPISGHVSLFWYQQALGQGPEFLTYFQNEAQLDKSGLPSDRFFAERPEGSVSTLKIQRTQQEDSAVYLCASSLVSGTSGRGNEQFFGPGTRLTVL.

This chain's CDR3 is CASSLGLAGTTEQYF. The CDR3 DNA follows: TGTGCCAGCAGCTTAGGACTAGCGGGAACTACTGAGCAGTACTTC. The V call is TRBV7-2, the J call TRBJ2-7; 11 bases agree with TRBD2. Germline CDR1 is SGHTA and CDR2 is FQGNSA. With V trimmed by 1 base and J by 7 bases, 6 bases remained unmatched. CDR3 length: 15 residues.

The chain has TRBV7-9 and TRBJ1-3; 7 nucleotides agree with TRBD1. J was trimmed by 1 base and V by 1 base; bases with no gene match: 7. Germline V gene sequence: CDR1 SEHNR, CDR2 FQNEAQ (reference sequence). The CDR3 loop spans 17 amino acids. CDR3 nucleotides: TGTGCCAGCAGCTTAGGGCAGGGGGTCTCATCTGGAAACACCATATATTTT. As protein: CASSLGQGVSSGNTIYF.